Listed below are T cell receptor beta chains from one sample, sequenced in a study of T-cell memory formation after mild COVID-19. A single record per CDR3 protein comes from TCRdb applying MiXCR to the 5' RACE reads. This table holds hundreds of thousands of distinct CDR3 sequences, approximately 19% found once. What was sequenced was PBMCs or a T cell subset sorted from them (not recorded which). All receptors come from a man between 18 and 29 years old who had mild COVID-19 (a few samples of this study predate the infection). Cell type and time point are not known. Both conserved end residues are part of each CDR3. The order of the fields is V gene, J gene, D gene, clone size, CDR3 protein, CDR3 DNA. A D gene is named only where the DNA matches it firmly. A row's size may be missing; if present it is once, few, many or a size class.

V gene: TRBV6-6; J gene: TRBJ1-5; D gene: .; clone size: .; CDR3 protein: CASSQQGGGQPQHF; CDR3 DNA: TGTGCCAGCAGTCAACAGGGAGGAGGGCAGCCCCAGCATTTT
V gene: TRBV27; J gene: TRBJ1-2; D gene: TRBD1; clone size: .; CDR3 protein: CASSLSGGHGYTF; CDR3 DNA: TGTGCCAGCAGTTTGTCAGGGGGCCATGGCTACACCTTC
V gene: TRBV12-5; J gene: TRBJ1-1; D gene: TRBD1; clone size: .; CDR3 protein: CASGRTGMTEAFF; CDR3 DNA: TGTGCTAGTGGTCGGACAGGGATGACTGAAGCTTTCTTT
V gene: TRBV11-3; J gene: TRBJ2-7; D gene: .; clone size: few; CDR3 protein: CASSLVGTPRTYEQYF; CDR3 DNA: TGTGCCAGCAGCTTAGTCGGGACACCAAGAACCTACGAGCAGTACTTC
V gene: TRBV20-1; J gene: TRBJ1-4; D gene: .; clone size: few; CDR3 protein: CSASPPGFGEKLFF; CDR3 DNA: TGCAGTGCTAGCCCTCCAGGGTTTGGCGAAAAACTGTTTTTT
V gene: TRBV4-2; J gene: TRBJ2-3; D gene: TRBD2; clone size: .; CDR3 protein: CASSQGVAGGPDTQYF; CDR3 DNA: TGTGCCAGCAGCCAAGGGGTAGCGGGGGGGCCAGATACGCAGTATTTT
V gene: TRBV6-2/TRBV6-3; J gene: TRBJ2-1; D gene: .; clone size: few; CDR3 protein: CASTIGAYNEQFF; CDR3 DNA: TGTGCCAGCACCATAGGGGCCTACAATGAGCAGTTCTTC
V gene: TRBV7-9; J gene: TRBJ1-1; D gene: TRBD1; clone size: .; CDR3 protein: CASSPQLDRDTEAFF; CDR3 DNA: TGTGCCAGCAGCCCCCAACTGGACAGGGACACTGAAGCTTTCTTT
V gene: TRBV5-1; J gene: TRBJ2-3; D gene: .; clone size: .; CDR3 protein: CASSLYPGAVDTQYF; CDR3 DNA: TGCGCCAGCAGCTTGTATCCGGGAGCGGTAGATACGCAGTATTTT
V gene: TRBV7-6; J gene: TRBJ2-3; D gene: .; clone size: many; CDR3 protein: CASSSRLADRTDTQYF; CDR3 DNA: TGTGCCAGCAGCTCCCGATTGGCAGACCGCACAGATACGCAGTATTTT